This record looks at one TCR beta chain sequence and its context. Per the original data handling: Cell counts per sample came from amplifying reference gene primers. Sequencing used immunoSEQ multiplex PCR; TCRdb keeps in-frame clones, though not all of them. V and J calls plus clone size are reproduced from that table; the DNA served to infer D and trimming. Seen here are over 75,000 clones, approximately 80% observed once, and the top ten hold 20% to 25%. The sample originates from a study of blood T cell repertoires in COVID-19. Background on the study: Samples of COVID-19 (acute and convalescent) were obtained from the United States, Italy and Spain. The cDNA or gDNA used as material had been derived from T cells, B-cell-depleted T cells, or PBMCs.

The CDR3 has 15 amino acids. Germline CDR1 reads MNHEY; CDR2 reads SVGAGI. V dropped 2 bases and J dropped 2; count of bases not matched to a gene: 4. The sequencing sample was made of peripheral blood. The clonotype originates from a woman between 45 and 65 years old with acute or convalescent COVID-19. The chain joins TRBV6-5 to TRBJ2-3; 7 nucleotides line up with TRBD2. The CDR3 DNA is TGTGCCAGCAGTTACGAGGCGGGAGTCACAGATACGCAGTATTTT. It translates to CASSYEAGVTDTQYF.